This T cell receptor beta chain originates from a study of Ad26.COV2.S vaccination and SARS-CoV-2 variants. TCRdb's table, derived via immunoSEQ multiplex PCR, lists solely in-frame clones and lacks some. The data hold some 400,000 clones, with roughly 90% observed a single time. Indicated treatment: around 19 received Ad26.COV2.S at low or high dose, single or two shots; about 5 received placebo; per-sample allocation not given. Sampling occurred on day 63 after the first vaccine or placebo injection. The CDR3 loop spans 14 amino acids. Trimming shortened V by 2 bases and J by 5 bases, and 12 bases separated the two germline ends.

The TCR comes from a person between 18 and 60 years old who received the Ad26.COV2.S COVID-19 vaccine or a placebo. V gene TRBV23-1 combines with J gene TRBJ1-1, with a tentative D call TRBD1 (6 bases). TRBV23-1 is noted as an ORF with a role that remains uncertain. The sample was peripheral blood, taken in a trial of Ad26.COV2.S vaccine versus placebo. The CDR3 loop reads CASSQGGARTEAFF. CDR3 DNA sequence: TGCGCCAGCAGTCAAGGGGGGGCTCGGACTGAAGCTTTCTTT.